A selection of T cell receptor beta chains follows, all from one sample in a study of CD8+CD57+ T cells in acquired aplastic anemia. TCRdb analysed the reads with MiXCR anew, one entry per CDR3 protein. The sample includes about 120,000 distinct CDR3 sequences, 45% to 60% of them seen just once. Sequencing was performed on sorted CD4+, CD8+, or CD8+CD57+ T cells (not recorded which) from PBMCs. These receptor sequences come from a human donor with aplastic anemia. Each CDR3 is given with its conserved first and last residue. Fields, in order: J gene, D gene, clone size, V gene, CDR3 protein, CDR3 DNA. The D gene is left open where the match is weak. Some rows mark clone size as missing; the rest say once, few, many or name a class of expanded clone.

TRBJ2-5 | - | - | TRBV15 | CATRVHGQQSETQYF | TGTGCCACCAGAGTCCACGGCCAGCAGTCTGAGACCCAGTACTTC
TRBJ2-7 | - | - | TRBV6-2/TRBV6-3 | CASIKRSRSYEQYF | TGTGCCAGTATTAAAAGGAGTCGTTCCTACGAGCAGTACTTC
TRBJ1-1 | - | - | TRBV10-3 | CAISEGPQNTEAFF | TGTGCCATCAGTGAAGGCCCCCAAAACACTGAAGCTTTCTTT
TRBJ1-1 | TRBD1 | - | TRBV7-3 | CASRDRVGTEAFF | TGTGCCAGCAGAGACAGGGTGGGCACTGAAGCTTTCTTT
TRBJ2-5 | - | many | TRBV7-3 | CASSFGLGQETQYF | TGTGCCAGCAGCTTTGGGCTGGGGCAGGAGACCCAGTACTTC
TRBJ1-2 | - | - | TRBV6-1 | CASSQLGSNYGYTF | TGTGCCAGCAGTCAATTAGGCAGCAACTATGGCTACACCTTC
TRBJ1-5 | - | - | TRBV7-7 | CASSQGGGPRHF | TGTGCCAGCAGCCAGGGCGGGGGGCCCCGGCATTTT
TRBJ2-1 | TRBD1 | - | TRBV10-3 | CATGTGAYNEQFF | TGTGCCACCGGGACAGGGGCCTACAATGAGCAGTTCTTC
TRBJ2-7 | TRBD1 | - | TRBV24-1 | CATSTDRGRGQYF | TGTGCCACCTCGACCGACAGGGGAAGGGGGCAGTACTTC
TRBJ2-1 | TRBD2 | - | TRBV5-1 | CASSPGLALSGRQFF | TGCGCCAGCAGCCCGGGACTAGCGCTCTCCGGAAGGCAGTTCTTC
TRBJ1-2 | - | - | TRBV2 | CASTGETDYGYTF | TGTGCCAGCACAGGGGAAACTGACTATGGCTACACCTTC